This paragraph reports one T cell receptor beta chain. Its matching antigen is unknown. The data belong to a study of cytomegalovirus exposure and HLA in healthy donors. General study findings and limits: Subsequent analysis found a tendency for first-cohort TCR clusters to co-occur within the 100 to 150 validation repertoires. The classifier was said to identify cytomegalovirus status with high specificity and sensitivity.

Only in-frame clones appear in the TCRdb table, and some are missing; sequencing was by immunoSEQ multiplex PCR. Found here are 110,000 to 150,000 clones, roughly 90% of them singletons; the top ten hold 0.6% to 0.8%. Trimming shortened V by 4 bases and J by 6 bases, and 16 bases separated the two germline ends. The CDR3 is 14 residues long. Per the germline V gene, CDR1 is MNHNS and CDR2 is SASEGT. Sequencing used PBMCs. The clonotype comes from a man aged 18 to 29 in good health and CMV-seronegative. The V call is TRBV6-1, the J call TRBJ2-7, with a possible D match to TRBD2 (5 bases). Here the CDR3 DNA reads TGTGCCAGCAGTGCGGACCTCCCCGGAGGCGAGCAGTACTTC. It codes for CASSADLPGGEQYF.